This T cell receptor beta chain was recovered during a study of blood T cells in healthy people across ages. Sample-barcoded 5' priming and a J-beta primer mix drove a second PCR of roughly 7 to 11 cycles. TCRdb reprocessed the 5' RACE reads via MiXCR and lists one record per CDR3 protein. The sample includes around 780,000 distinct CDR3 sequences, around 50% of them seen just once. Only a few counts were recorded for this clonotype. The receptor was derived from a man aged 40-49 years in good health. Sample: blood.

The CDR3 DNA is TGTGCCAGCACCGAACTGAAAGGGTGGGAGACCCAGTACTTC. Translation gives CASTELKGWETQYF. The chain combines TRBV2 with TRBJ2-5, with D unclear. There are 14 residues in the CDR3. With 7 bases removed from V and 5 bases from J, the gap between germline ends came to 17 bases. The germline gives CDR1 SNHLY, CDR2 FYNNEI.